This T cell receptor (beta chain) was profiled in a study of tumor and adjacent non-tumor tissue in lung cancer. Study summary: Histology: 12 adenocarcinoma, a couple of squamous cell carcinoma, 1 small cell lung cancer.

No cell sorting was done before RNA was extracted from the tissue. More than 3 cm separated this lung sample from the edge of the tumor. Germline lookup yields CDR1 GTSNPN and CDR2 SVGIG (reference sequence). The CDR3 is made up of 14 amino acids. V lost 3 bases to trimming and J lost 2 bases, with 14 bases between them. Three rounds of nested PCR, following a modified ARM-PCR protocol, produced the TCRbeta library. Via MiXCR, TCRdb re-called the multiplex PCR reads, giving one row per CDR3 protein. The sample consists of tens of thousands of distinct CDR3 sequences, around 62% of them appearing once. Study-wide findings and caveats: Tumor repertoires had a smaller top 100 clone share than normal lung. Compared with tumor, normal lung showed significantly lower TCR diversity.

This clonotype was observed many times. No antigen is known for it. Source material: distant non-tumor lung tissue. The chain has TRBV30 and TRBJ2-7; D gene unclear. The receptor comes from a woman between 40 and 55 years old with non-small cell lung cancer. The CDR3 DNA is TGTGCCTGGAGGGCACCAGGTGCCCCCTACGAGCAGTACTTC. This encodes CAWRAPGAPYEQYF.